Ten or more counts support the clone carrying this T cell receptor beta chain. Its specificity is not known. These data originate in a study of Graves' ophthalmopathy and Graves' hyperthyroidism. Study outcomes and limitations: Its predictions of ophthalmopathy progression gave the model over 65% sensitivity and approximately 72% specificity.

This CDR3 contains 16 residues. Trimming left V 7 bases short and J 0 bases short, with 18 bases between. CDR1 is MNHNS and CDR2 is SASEGT in the germline V gene. RNA served as the template for amplifying TCR beta CDR3 regions. HTBI primers were used in a first-round RT-PCR, which preceded a second-round multiplex PCR. TCRdb passed the multiplex PCR reads through MiXCR, listing each CDR3 protein once. The sample gives under 350,000 distinct CDR3 sequences, 17% of which show up once; more than 9% is in the top ten. Sequencing used peripheral blood. This clonotype was obtained from an adult man with Graves' ophthalmopathy. The V gene is TRBV6-1, the J gene TRBJ1-1; tentative D call: TRBD1 (5 bases). The CDR3 DNA sequence: TGTGCCAGCACTGGGGGAGCAGGGAACATGAACACTGAAGCTTTCTTT. This sequence encodes CASTGGAGNMNTEAFF.